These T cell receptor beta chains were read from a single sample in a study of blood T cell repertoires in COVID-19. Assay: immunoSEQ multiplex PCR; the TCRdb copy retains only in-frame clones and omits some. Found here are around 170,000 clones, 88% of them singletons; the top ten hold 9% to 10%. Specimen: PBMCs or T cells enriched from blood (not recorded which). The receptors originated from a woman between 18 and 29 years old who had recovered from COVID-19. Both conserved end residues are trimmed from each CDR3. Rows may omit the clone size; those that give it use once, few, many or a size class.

CDR3 protein: ASNPIDSPNQPQH; CDR3 length: 13; clone size: -; V gene: TRBV28; J gene: TRBJ1-5
CDR3 protein: ASSEGTPGYTDTQY; CDR3 length: 14; clone size: -; V gene: TRBV2; J gene: TRBJ2-3
CDR3 protein: ASSETSGTYNEQF; CDR3 length: 13; clone size: -; V gene: TRBV5-1; J gene: TRBJ2-1
CDR3 protein: ASSDLRQGWAPLH; CDR3 length: 13; clone size: -; V gene: TRBV28; J gene: TRBJ1-6
CDR3 protein: ASTPGVTGVGAF; CDR3 length: 12; clone size: -; V gene: TRBV7-9; J gene: TRBJ1-1
CDR3 protein: ASNEDYEQY; CDR3 length: 9; clone size: -; V gene: TRBV7-9; J gene: TRBJ2-7
CDR3 protein: ASSPAQGLYGYT; CDR3 length: 12; clone size: -; V gene: TRBV9; J gene: TRBJ1-2
CDR3 protein: AISESGGATEAF; CDR3 length: 12; clone size: -; V gene: TRBV10-3; J gene: TRBJ1-1
CDR3 protein: ASRPGQGAEAF; CDR3 length: 11; clone size: -; V gene: TRBV28; J gene: TRBJ1-1
CDR3 protein: ASRRTGSGYGYT; CDR3 length: 12; clone size: -; V gene: TRBV5-4; J gene: TRBJ1-2
CDR3 protein: ASSEEAGMPNEQY; CDR3 length: 13; clone size: -; V gene: TRBV6-1; J gene: TRBJ2-7
CDR3 protein: ASSQDRVQEQY; CDR3 length: 11; clone size: once; V gene: TRBV5-1; J gene: TRBJ2-7
CDR3 protein: ASSKLSGGFTYEQY; CDR3 length: 14; clone size: few; V gene: TRBV6-2/TRBV6-3; J gene: TRBJ2-7
CDR3 protein: ASSLRGEKLF; CDR3 length: 10; clone size: -; V gene: TRBV27; J gene: TRBJ1-4
CDR3 protein: SASIPGSDNEQF; CDR3 length: 12; clone size: once; V gene: TRBV20-1; J gene: TRBJ2-1
CDR3 protein: ASSVDGPYTSTDTQY; CDR3 length: 15; clone size: -; V gene: TRBV9; J gene: TRBJ2-3
CDR3 protein: ASSYSGGQELNTEAF; CDR3 length: 15; clone size: once; V gene: TRBV7-9; J gene: TRBJ1-1
CDR3 protein: ASSIGRVYGYT; CDR3 length: 11; clone size: -; V gene: TRBV19; J gene: TRBJ1-2
CDR3 protein: ASSIGDRGQPQH; CDR3 length: 12; clone size: -; V gene: TRBV19; J gene: TRBJ1-5
CDR3 protein: ASSKVRRPGGGTDTDTQY; CDR3 length: 18; clone size: -; V gene: TRBV21-1; J gene: TRBJ2-3
CDR3 protein: ASSTPRAVAATDTQY; CDR3 length: 15; clone size: -; V gene: TRBV28; J gene: TRBJ2-3
CDR3 protein: ASSSRGGQARHKNIERHKNIQY; CDR3 length: 22; clone size: -; V gene: TRBV21-1; J gene: TRBJ2-4
CDR3 protein: ASSSPLPLAGGTGTTQY; CDR3 length: 17; clone size: once; V gene: TRBV7-2; J gene: TRBJ2-3
CDR3 protein: AISVNSLSRGSGTQY; CDR3 length: 15; clone size: -; V gene: TRBV10-3; J gene: TRBJ2-5
CDR3 protein: ASSIPRSYNEQF; CDR3 length: 12; clone size: -; V gene: TRBV19; J gene: TRBJ2-1
CDR3 protein: ASSGRGADTDTQY; CDR3 length: 13; clone size: -; V gene: TRBV2; J gene: TRBJ2-3
CDR3 protein: ASSPGQGVSNEKLF; CDR3 length: 14; clone size: -; V gene: TRBV18; J gene: TRBJ1-4
CDR3 protein: ASSLDGEYT; CDR3 length: 9; clone size: -; V gene: TRBV5-1; J gene: TRBJ1-2
CDR3 protein: ASSTGIRLAGATDTQY; CDR3 length: 16; clone size: -; V gene: TRBV19; J gene: TRBJ2-3
CDR3 protein: ASSPGQGYGYT; CDR3 length: 11; clone size: -; V gene: TRBV7-2; J gene: TRBJ1-2
CDR3 protein: ASSSRKGTGVDYEQY; CDR3 length: 15; clone size: few; V gene: TRBV7-8; J gene: TRBJ2-7
CDR3 protein: ASSPDRRENSNQPQH; CDR3 length: 15; clone size: -; V gene: TRBV18; J gene: TRBJ1-5